The next 18 T cell receptor beta chains were all read from a single sample in a study of blood T cell repertoires in COVID-19. Here immunoSEQ multiplex PCR was the method, and the copy in TCRdb shows in-frame clones only, minus some. The data show approximately 97,000 clones, with roughly 85% seen just once and 2% to 2.5% held by the top ten. Source material: peripheral blood. Receptors originate from a man over 45 with active COVID-19.

This clone has only one observation. The chain uses TRBV7-8 and TRBJ1-1; D uncertain. Deletions cut 5 bases from V and 0 bases from J, with 13 bases between. There are 15 residues in the CDR3. The germline V gene encodes CDR1 SGHVS and CDR2 FQNEAQ. DNA of the CDR3: TGTGCCAGCAGCGCTACATCACAGCTGAACACTGAAGCTTTCTTT. Amino acid sequence: CASSATSQLNTEAFF.

V is TRBV9 and J is TRBJ1-4, with 7 bases lining up with TRBD1. The CDR3 runs 14 residues. CDR1 and CDR2 (germline): SGDLS, YYNGEE. Trimming at V came to 4 bases and at J to 7 bases, leaving 7 bases not matched to a gene. As DNA, the CDR3 is TGTGCCAGCAGCCAGACAGGGATGGGTGAAAAACTGTTTTTT. Protein sequence: CASSQTGMGEKLFF.

V gene TRBV15 combines with J gene TRBJ1-4; no clear D gene. Deletions cut 6 bases from V and 3 bases from J, with 14 bases between. Germline CDR1 reads LNHNV; CDR2 reads YYDKDF (reference sequence). The CDR3 length is 15 residues. Here the CDR3 DNA reads TGTGCCACCAGAAGAACGCTAGATTCTAATGAAAAACTGTTTTTT. This gives the protein CATRRTLDSNEKLFF.

This CDR3 is CASRTGRGRYEQFF. CDR3 DNA sequence: TGTGCCAGCAGAACTGGCAGGGGTCGATATGAGCAGTTCTTC. The J gene is TRBJ2-1, the V gene TRBV11-2, with a weak D call TRBD1 (6 bases). The V end lost 6 bases, the J end lost 8 bases, and 17 bases lay between the germline ends. The germline CDR1 and CDR2 sequences are SGHAT and FQNNGV. The CDR3 is made up of 14 amino acids.

V gene TRBV19 combines with J gene TRBJ1-5; TRBD1 agrees at 8 bases. Germline loops: CDR1 LNHDA, CDR2 SQIVND (reference sequence). CDR3 size: 14 residues. V gave up 4 bases and J gave up 4 bases; unmatched junction bases: 3. This chain's CDR3 is CASSNRGANQPQHF. The CDR3 DNA is TGTGCCAGTAGTAACAGGGGGGCAAATCAGCCCCAGCATTTT.

The J gene is TRBJ2-7, the V gene TRBV2; 9 nucleotides align to TRBD2. The V gene end was trimmed by 8 bases and the J gene end by 5 bases; junction bases not matched to a gene: 10. CDR1 and CDR2 from the germline V gene are SNHLY and FYNNEI. The CDR3 is 14 amino acids. Written as DNA, the CDR3 is TGTGCCAGCGGACTTCGGACTAGCGATGACGAGCAGTACTTC. It codes for CASGLRTSDDEQYF. Full variable domain (outside the CDR3, taken from reference TRBV2 and TRBJ2-7): EPEVTQTPSHQVTQMGQEVILRCVPISNHLYFYWYRQILGQKVEFLVSFYNNEISEKSEIFDDQFSVERPDGSNFTLKIRSTKLEDSAMYFCASGLRTSDDEQYFGPGTRLTVT.

The chain is built from TRBV14 and TRBJ2-7; a weak D match, TRBD2 (6 bases). V dropped 4 bases and J dropped 6 bases, with 22 bases sitting between them. This CDR3 has 16 amino acids. Germline CDR1 reads SGHDN; CDR2 reads FVKESK. CDR3 DNA sequence: TGTGCCAGCAGCCGCCCACCCGACCGGGGGAAAAGCGAGCAGTACTTC. This gives the protein CASSRPPDRGKSEQYF.

Worth noting for this clone: At one boundary the junction diverges from the germline segment, which might be a read error. The chain joins TRBV4-3 to TRBJ2-2, with 9 nucleotides matching TRBD2. Germline V gene sequence: CDR1 LGHNA, CDR2 YSLEER. The CDR3 loop spans 16 amino acids. CDR3 in DNA: TGCGCCCGCAGACCCTTCGCGGGGGGGGGCGCCGGGGAGCTGTTTTTT. Encoded protein: CARRPFAGGGAGELFF.

This chain joins TRBV7-2 and TRBJ1-2; TRBD1 matches 7 bases. The CDR3 spans 15 residues. The germline CDR1 and CDR2 sequences are SGHTA and FQGNSA. V trimming: 6 bases; J trimming: 0 bases; junction bases outside the gene matches: 7. CDR3 DNA: TGTGCCAGCAGGGGTAGCAGGGGGTCTAACTATGGCTACACCTTC. This codes for CASRGSRGSNYGYTF.

V is TRBV19 and J is TRBJ1-5; 7 nucleotides align to TRBD1. The CDR3 has 16 amino acids. Trimming removed 5 bases from V and 0 bases from J; junction bases left unmatched: 7. Germline CDR1 is LNHDA and CDR2 is SQIVND (reference sequence). CDR3 residues: CASSPRTGDSNQPQHF. DNA of the CDR3: TGTGCCAGTAGTCCGCGGACAGGAGATAGCAATCAGCCCCAGCATTTT.

This clone has only a few counts. The chain is built from TRBV6-1 and TRBJ1-6; D gene ambiguous. CDR3 length equals 15 residues. Trimming pared 0 bases from V and 4 bases from J, leaving 7 bases between. Germline CDR1 is MNHNS and CDR2 is SASEGT. DNA of the CDR3: TGTGCCAGCAGTGAAGCCCAGTCGTATAATTCACCCCTCCACTTT. Translation gives CASSEAQSYNSPLHF.

V usage is TRBV5-6 and J usage is TRBJ1-2, with 7 bases matching TRBD1. Per germline, CDR1 SGHDT and CDR2 YYEEEE. This CDR3 comprises 14 residues. J gave up 0 bases and V 3 bases, and 2 bases lay outside the gene matches. The CDR3 DNA reads as TGTGCCAGCAGCTCAGGGGGTACTAACTATGGCTACACCTTC. The encoded protein is CASSSGGTNYGYTF.

The V call is TRBV6-5, the J call TRBJ2-1; 8 bases are shared with TRBD1. Looked up from germline, CDR1 is MNHEY and CDR2 is SVGAGI. After removal of 4 bases from V and 7 bases from J, the junction contained 6 bases not matched to a gene. The CDR3 consists of 14 residues. The CDR3 DNA is TGTGCCAGCAGTTCTGGACAGGGTGTGAATGAGCAGTTCTTC. Amino acid sequence: CASSSGQGVNEQFF.

This chain links TRBV7-8 with TRBJ2-7; TRBD2 is a possible D gene (6 bases). The length of the CDR3 is 13 residues. CDR1 SGHVS and CDR2 FQNEAQ come from the germline V gene. V was shortened by 4 bases and J by 3 bases, with 10 bases between the two germline ends. The CDR3 region is CASSSGEVYEQYF. Here the CDR3 DNA reads TGTGCCAGCAGCTCTGGGGAGGTCTACGAGCAGTACTTC.

The genes are TRBV7-8 and TRBJ2-2; D is possibly TRBD1 (5 bases). With 5 bases removed from V and 1 base from J, the gap between germline ends came to 8 bases. CDR1 and CDR2 from the germline V gene are SGHVS and FQNEAQ. The CDR3 has 14 residues. In DNA, the CDR3 is TGTGCCAGCAGCGCGACAGAGAACACCGGGGAGCTGTTTTTT. Translating it yields CASSATENTGELFF.

The chain employs TRBV30 and TRBJ1-6; D is ambiguous. The CDR3 contains 14 residues. V was clipped by 2 bases and J by 6 bases, with 11 bases between them. Germline CDR1 GTSNPN, CDR2 SVGIG (reference sequence). CDR3 nucleotide sequence: TGTGCCTGGAGTCCCTCCAGTTCTAATTCACCCCTCCACTTT. Its translation: CAWSPSSSNSPLHF.

The rearrangement links TRBV5-1 to TRBJ2-1; D is perhaps TRBD2 (7 bases). Germline values: CDR1 SGHRS, CDR2 YFSETQ. There are 14 residues in the CDR3. V was clipped by 6 bases and J by 7 bases, with 17 bases between them. For the CDR3, the DNA is TGCGCCAGCATCCGGGGGGCCGGGGCGAATGAGCAGTTCTTC. Protein product: CASIRGAGANEQFF.

The CDR3 DNA is TGTGCCAGCAGCTTGGACGGGGGGCGGGTCTACGAGCAGTACTTC. Amino acids: CASSLDGGRVYEQYF. The chain combines TRBV5-6 with TRBJ2-7; D perhaps matches TRBD2 (7 bases). CDR3 length equals 15 residues. Germline V gene lookup returns CDR1 SGHDT and CDR2 YYEEEE. V lost 0 bases and J 3 bases, leaving 13 bases between the germline ends.